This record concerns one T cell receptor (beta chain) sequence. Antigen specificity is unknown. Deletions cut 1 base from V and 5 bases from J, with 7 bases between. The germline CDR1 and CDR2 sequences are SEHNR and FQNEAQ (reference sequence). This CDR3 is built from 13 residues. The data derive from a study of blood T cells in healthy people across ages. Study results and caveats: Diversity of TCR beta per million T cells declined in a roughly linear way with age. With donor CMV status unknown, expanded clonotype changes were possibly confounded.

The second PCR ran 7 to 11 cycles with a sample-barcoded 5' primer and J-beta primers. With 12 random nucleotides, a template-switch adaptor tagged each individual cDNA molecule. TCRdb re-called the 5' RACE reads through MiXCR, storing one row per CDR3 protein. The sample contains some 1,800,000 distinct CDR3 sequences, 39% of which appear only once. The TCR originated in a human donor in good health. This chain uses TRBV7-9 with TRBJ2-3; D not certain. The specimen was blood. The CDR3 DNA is TGTGCCAGCAGCTTAGTCCTTAAAGATACGCAGTATTTT. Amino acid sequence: CASSLVLKDTQYF.